This entry lists 15 T cell receptor beta chains sequenced from one sample in a study of CD4 T cells in relation to SARS-CoV-2 and coronaviruses. TCRdb's copy holds only in-frame clones and misses some; the assay was immunoSEQ multiplex PCR. Of 58,000 or so clones listed, about 90% are singletons. What was sequenced was naive CD4+ T cells from PBMCs. The subset denotes: naive CD4+ T cells isolated by negative enrichment. Every receptor here comes from an adult with COVID-19.

The chain is built from TRBV9 and TRBJ2-2; the D is unclear. The length of the CDR3 is 13 residues. Trimming cost V 0 bases and J 4 bases, with 4 bases left between them. Germline-derived CDR1 and CDR2 are SGDLS and YYNGEE. The CDR3 is CASSVEATGELFF. The CDR3, as DNA: TGTGCCAGCAGCGTAGAGGCCACCGGGGAGCTGTTTTTT.

This sequence joins TRBV15 and TRBJ2-7, with D maybe TRBD1 (5 bases). The CDR3 loop spans 15 amino acids. Trimming removed 2 bases at V and 0 bases at J, with 11 bases between. Germline V gene data show CDR1 as LNHNV and CDR2 as YYDKDF (reference sequence). The CDR3 spells CATSRSQGFSYEQYF. Written as DNA, the CDR3 is TGTGCCACCAGCAGATCGCAGGGCTTCTCCTACGAGCAGTACTTC. Looking up the rest from reference TRBV15 and TRBJ2-7 gives the full variable domain: DAMVIQNPRYQVTQFGKPVTLSCSQTLNHNVMYWYQQKSSQAPKLLFHYYDKDFNNEADTPDNFQSRRPNTSFCFLDIRSPGLGDTAMYLCATSRSQGFSYEQYFGPGTRLTVT.

The chain links TRBV7-9 to TRBJ2-3; D unclear. Germline loops: CDR1 SEHNR, CDR2 FQNEAQ (reference sequence). The ends were cut back, 5 bases at V and 0 bases at J, with 9 bases in the middle. The CDR3 has 14 residues. The CDR3 loop is CASSPLRSTDTQYF. The DNA for the CDR3 is TGTGCCAGCAGCCCTCTGCGGAGCACAGATACGCAGTATTTT.

The chain has TRBV6-1 and TRBJ1-2; TRBD1 agrees at 10 bases. The CDR3 covers 14 residues. Germline CDR1 and CDR2: MNHNS and SASEGT. With V trimmed by 2 bases and J by 8 bases, 5 bases remained unmatched. The CDR3 DNA follows: TGTGCCAGCAGTGAACCCGGGACAGGGGACGGCTACACCTTC. Translating gives CASSEPGTGDGYTF.

The chain joins TRBV5-6 to TRBJ1-2; possible D gene TRBD1, 6 bases. Germline lookup yields CDR1 SGHDT and CDR2 YYEEEE. This CDR3 is 19 amino acids long. The V gene lost 4 bases and the J gene lost 5 bases, with 30 bases spanning the gap. The CDR3 DNA sequence: TGTGCCAGCAGCCGAATCAGTTGGGGGCGCGGTGGCGAGCCTTATGGCTACACCTTC. This encodes CASSRISWGRGGEPYGYTF.

The count of this clone is one. CDR3 DNA sequence: TGTGCCAGCAGCACCCGGACTAGCGGGAGGGCCGGCGAGCAGTTCTTC. Its translation is CASSTRTSGRAGEQFF. The chain recombines TRBV11-3 with TRBJ2-1; 15 positions match TRBD2. CDR3 length: 16 residues. CDR1 and CDR2 from the germline V gene are SGHNT and YENEEA. V was pared by 5 bases and J by 10 bases, with 9 bases of the junction left unmatched. Complete variable domain (other parts from reference TRBV11-3 and TRBJ2-1): EAGVVQSPRYKIIEKKQPVAFWCNPISGHNTLYWYLQNLGQGPELLIRYENEEAVDDSQLPKDRFSAERLKGVDSTLKIQPAELGDSAVYLCASSTRTSGRAGEQFFGPGTRLTVL.

This clone was picked up one time. The V and J genes are TRBV28 and TRBJ1-2; D is perhaps TRBD1 (5 bases). Germline V gives CDR1 MDHEN, CDR2 SYDVKM. CDR3 length: 13 amino acids. Trimming pared 5 bases from V and 6 bases from J, leaving 13 bases between. Here the CDR3 reads CASSPGTPDGYTF. The CDR3 region has the DNA TGTGCCAGCAGTCCAGGGACGCCTGATGGCTACACCTTC.

Turning to this clone: Sequence at one end of the junction differs from germline and may be a read error. V and J are TRBV12-3 or TRBV12-4 and TRBJ1-2, with unresolved D. The CDR3 length is 11 residues. CDR3 amino acids: CASSPTRGLSF. In nucleotides, the CDR3 is TGTGCCAGCAGTCCCACCCGAGGACTAAGCTTC.

CDR3: CASGGQGGYVETQYF. The CDR3, as DNA: TGTGCCAGCGGGGGTCAGGGCGGGTACGTGGAGACCCAGTACTTC. The rearrangement joins TRBV2 to TRBJ2-5; D is tentatively TRBD1 or TRBD2 (5 bases each). V was pared by 8 bases and J by 5 bases, with 21 bases between. CDR1 is SNHLY, CDR2 FYNNEI, per germline. The CDR3 is made up of 15 amino acids.

The V gene is TRBV7-2, the J gene TRBJ2-5; D is unclear. V was clipped by 3 bases and J by 4 bases, with 12 bases between them. The CDR3 runs 14 residues. Germline values: CDR1 SGHTA, CDR2 FQGNSA. CDR3 loop: CASSFPSMPETQYF. The DNA of the CDR3 is TGTGCCAGCAGCTTCCCCTCGATGCCAGAGACCCAGTACTTC. The variable domain in full, with the rest retrieved from reference TRBV7-2 and TRBJ2-5, is GAGVSQSPSNKVTEKGKDVELRCDPISGHTALYWYRQSLGQGLEFLIYFQGNSAPDKSGLPSDRFSAERTGGSVSTLTIQRTQQEDSAVYLCASSFPSMPETQYFGPGTRLLVL.

V gene TRBV18 combines with J gene TRBJ2-7, with D unclear. From germline, CDR1 is KGHSH and CDR2 LQKENI. The CDR3 sequence is 17 residues long. The germline V and J ends were trimmed by 3 bases and 0 bases, with 18 bases remaining between them. For the CDR3, the DNA is TGTGCCAGCTCACCTAATGTTATTCCCGGATCCTCCTACGAGCAGTACTTC. Residues: CASSPNVIPGSSYEQYF. The variable domain in full, completed from reference TRBV18 and TRBJ2-7, reads NAGVMQNPRHLVRRRGQEARLRCSPMKGHSHVYWYRQLPEEGLKFMVYLQKENIIDESGMPKERFSAEFPKEGPSILRIQQVVRGDSAAYFCASSPNVIPGSSYEQYFGPGTRLTVT.

The chain couples TRBV3-1 (or the pseudogene TRBV3-2) to TRBJ2-7; TRBD2 matches at 7 bases. Germline V CDR1 and CDR2: LGHDT, YNNKEL (reference sequence). V lost 1 base, J lost 7 bases, and 4 bases stayed unmatched. The CDR3 has 13 residues. CDR3 DNA: TGTGCCAGCAGCCAAGCATTCGGGGGGGAGCAGTACTTC. It encodes CASSQAFGGEQYF.

This clone has only a few counts. The chain carries TRBV28 and TRBJ1-1; a possible D gene is TRBD1 (6 bases). V was pared by 6 bases and J by 1 base, with 9 bases between. This CDR3 is built from 13 residues. Germline-derived CDR1 and CDR2 are MDHEN and SYDVKM. CDR3 loop: CASRPTGNTEAFF. CDR3 in DNA: TGTGCCAGCAGGCCGACAGGGAACACTGAAGCTTTCTTT.

The V gene is TRBV27, the J gene TRBJ2-1; TRBD2 agrees at 7 bases. Germline values: CDR1 MNHEY, CDR2 SMNVEV (reference sequence). With 6 bases clipped from V and 2 bases from J, the junction kept 4 bases outside the gene matches. The CDR3 length is 14 residues. In nucleotides, the CDR3 is TGTGCCAGCAGAGGTGGGAGGGCCTACAATGAGCAGTTCTTC. It specifies CASRGGRAYNEQFF.

This chain uses TRBV3-1 (or the pseudogene TRBV3-2) with TRBJ2-1, with 8 bases matching TRBD1. CDR1 and CDR2 from the germline V gene are LGHDT and YNNKEL (reference sequence). V lost 4 bases to trimming and J lost 4 bases; unmatched junction nucleotides: 9. The CDR3 has 16 residues. CDR3 DNA sequence: TGTGCCAGCAGCCGCAACGGAGGACAGGGTTACAATGAGCAGTTCTTC. Translation: CASSRNGGQGYNEQFF.